Here is one T cell receptor beta chain with its context. The CDR3 runs 16 residues. The V end lost 1 base, the J end lost 0 bases, and 13 bases lay between the germline ends. The germline V gene encodes CDR1 SGHNT and CDR2 YYREEE (reference sequence). This sample is part of a study of shared clonotypes between healthy human individuals. Template amounts of about 270 ng DNA, 30,000 or so T cell genomes, were employed in unsorted PBMC replicate PCRs. Here immunoSEQ multiplex PCR was the method, and the copy in TCRdb shows in-frame clones only, minus some. Here the sample spans fewer than 700,000 clones, roughly 72% being singletons.

This receptor was taken from a middle-aged woman in good health. Some clones in this sample may be carry-over from other donors' samples. V gene TRBV5-4 combines with J gene TRBJ1-2, with D perhaps matching TRBD1 (6 bases). The sequencing input was PBMCs. DNA of the CDR3: TGTGCCAGCAGCTTGTCCTCAGGGGAGGCTAACTATGGCTACACCTTC. Translating gives CASSLSSGEANYGYTF.